This entry lists 24 T cell receptor beta chains sequenced from one sample in a study of beta chain features in type 1 diabetes (dated by TCRdb to 2016 to 2019). Receptor libraries were prepared by the immunoSEQ multiplex PCR assay. All of the isolated RNA was reverse transcribed with the High Capacity cDNA Reverse Transcription Kit, so expressed TCRB transcripts were sequenced. TCRdb took over this immuneACCESS table, retaining in-frame rearrangements with V and J assigned. Such tables are incomplete; in checked studies, under half of the missing clones stem from an unresolved V gene, and the remainder is unexplained. This sample is represented by under 800,000 clones; 15% to 17% of them were singletons. The biggest ten clones account for roughly 0.098% of the sample. Sequences were obtained from naive CD4+ T cells from blood. In light of the paper, this sample's cell subset or site label describes: true naive CD4+ T cells. The receptor set was obtained from a man in his late teens or twenties in good health.

J is TRBJ2-7 and V is TRBV11-2, with D tentatively TRBD1 (6 bases). This CDR3 spans 16 amino acids. Per germline, CDR1 SGHAT and CDR2 FQNNGV. V was shortened by 0 bases and J by 4 bases, with 16 bases between the two germline ends. CDR3 coding DNA: TGTGCCAGCAGCTTAGAAGGCAGGGGTTGGAGATACGAGCAGTACTTC. Protein: CASSLEGRGWRYEQYF.

The chain combines TRBV19 with TRBJ2-1; D is possibly TRBD1 (5 bases). Trimming removed 7 bases from V and 1 base from J, with 14 bases in between. The CDR3 has 15 residues. Germline loops: CDR1 LNHDA, CDR2 SQIVND (reference sequence). The CDR3 nucleotides read TGTGCCAGTACCATAGGGGAATCATCCTACAATGAGCAGTTCTTC. This encodes CASTIGESSYNEQFF.

This clone came up a few times. The chain joins TRBV9 to TRBJ2-2; D gene uncertain. Germline CDR1 SGDLS, CDR2 YYNGEE. The CDR3 contains 16 residues. V lost 0 bases, J lost 4 bases, and 13 bases lay in between. The CDR3 sequence is CASSVDPHGFTGELFF. CDR3 DNA: TGTGCCAGCAGCGTAGACCCCCATGGTTTCACCGGGGAGCTGTTTTTT.

The chain is built from TRBV6-5 and TRBJ1-1; tentatively, D is TRBD1 (5 bases). The CDR3 loop spans 13 amino acids. V was trimmed by 2 bases and J by 4 bases, leaving 8 bases between them. In germline, CDR1 is MNHEY, CDR2 SVGAGI. The CDR3 nucleotides read TGTGCCAGCAGTTACAGGGGTAGCACTGAAGCTTTCTTT. This encodes CASSYRGSTEAFF.

The rearrangement uses TRBV6-1 and TRBJ2-2, with D hard to call. The germline CDR1 and CDR2 sequences are MNHNS and SASEGT. V lost 7 bases to trimming and J lost 1 base, with 13 bases between them. There are 15 residues in the CDR3. The CDR3 DNA is TGTGCCAGCACGCGGATGGGGTTGAACACCGGGGAGCTGTTTTTT. Its protein is CASTRMGLNTGELFF.

V is TRBV18 and J is TRBJ2-2; tentative D call: TRBD1 (6 bases). The CDR3 runs 14 residues. Trimming pared 3 bases from V and 7 bases from J, leaving 12 bases between. CDR1 is KGHSH, CDR2 LQKENI, per germline. CDR3 sequence (DNA): TGTGCCAGCTCACCTCGGACAGTTAACGGGGAGCTGTTTTTT. The encoded protein is CASSPRTVNGELFF.

The chain links TRBV7-2 to TRBJ1-2; 8 nucleotides match TRBD1. This CDR3 is built from 15 residues. From germline, CDR1 is SGHTA and CDR2 FQGNSA. With 5 bases clipped from V and 4 bases from J, the junction kept 9 bases outside the gene matches. In DNA, the CDR3 is TGTGCCAGCAGCCCCTGGACAGGGAGTAGCTATGGCTACACCTTC. Translation: CASSPWTGSSYGYTF.

This chain connects TRBV29-1 to TRBJ1-1, with D possibly matching TRBD1 (5 bases). This CDR3 is built from 13 residues. Trimming removed 4 bases from V and 4 bases from J, with 13 bases in between. CDR1 is SQVTM, CDR2 ANQGSEA, per germline. The CDR3 spells CSVGRGASTEAFF. In DNA form, the CDR3 reads TGCAGCGTTGGGAGGGGAGCAAGCACTGAAGCTTTCTTT.

The chain employs TRBV5-4 and TRBJ2-7, with 11 bases that match TRBD2. J was trimmed by 2 bases and V by 4 bases; bases with no gene match: 5. Looked up from germline, CDR1 is SGHNT and CDR2 is YYREEE (reference sequence). The CDR3 is made up of 15 amino acids. CDR3 sequence reads: CASSLYSGRAYEQYF. The DNA of the CDR3 is TGTGCCAGCAGCCTCTATAGCGGGAGGGCCTACGAGCAGTACTTC. Full variable domain (missing parts from reference TRBV5-4 and TRBJ2-7): ETGVTQSPTHLIKTRGQQVTLRCSSQSGHNTVSWYQQALGQGPQFIFQYYREEENGRGNFPPRFSGLQFPNYSSELNVNALELDDSALYLCASSLYSGRAYEQYFGPGTRLTVT.

The V call is TRBV7-2, the J call TRBJ2-7; D unresolved. Trimming left V 1 base short and J 3 bases short, with 10 bases between. The CDR3 contains 14 residues. Germline V CDR1 and CDR2: SGHTA, FQGNSA. The CDR3: CASSLVYRVYEQYF. CDR3 DNA sequence: TGTGCCAGCAGCTTAGTTTACAGAGTCTACGAGCAGTACTTC.

This clone has a handful of counts. This chain links TRBV20-1 with TRBJ2-7, with D tentatively TRBD1 (5 bases). There are 11 residues in the CDR3. The germline gives CDR1 DFQATT, CDR2 SNEGSKA (reference sequence). V lost 1 base to trimming and J lost 6 bases, with 7 bases between them. DNA for the CDR3: TGCAGTGCTAGAGGCCAGGGCGAGCAGTACTTC. This sequence encodes CSARGQGEQYF.

The genes are TRBV6-1 and TRBJ2-7, with 9 bases lining up with TRBD1. This CDR3 is 15 amino acids long. The germline gives CDR1 MNHNS, CDR2 SASEGT. V lost 8 bases to trimming and J lost 5 bases; unmatched junction nucleotides: 13. Written as DNA, the CDR3 is TGTGCCAGCGGGGAAGCCGGGACAGGGACTAACGAGCAGTACTTC. Encoded protein: CASGEAGTGTNEQYF.

This clone has only a few counts. The chain links TRBV6-5 to TRBJ2-7, with TRBD1 identical over 10 bases. The CDR3 covers 14 residues. CDR1 and CDR2 from the germline V gene are MNHEY and SVGAGI. Trimming cost V 11 bases and J 0 bases; bases outside gene matches: 7. In DNA form, the CDR3 reads TGTGCCGGAGCGGGACAGGGGAGCTCCTACGAGCAGTACTTC. Translating gives CAGAGQGSSYEQYF.

This clone has just a few counts. The chain couples TRBV10-3 to TRBJ1-1; TRBD1 agrees at 9 bases. Looked up from germline, CDR1 is ENHRY and CDR2 is SYGVKD. Trimming cost V 3 bases and J 4 bases; bases outside gene matches: 6. This CDR3 contains 15 residues. CDR3 loop: CAISDPGQGGTEAFF. CDR3 in DNA: TGTGCCATCAGTGATCCGGGACAGGGTGGCACTGAAGCTTTCTTT.

V is TRBV4-1 and J is TRBJ2-7; TRBD2 matches 8 bases. Losses at the gene ends were 2 bases for V and 5 bases for J; bases not matched to a gene: 11. This CDR3 comprises 16 residues. CDR1 is MGHRA, CDR2 YSYEKL, per germline. The CDR3 DNA is TGCGCCAGCAGCCAAATGGCTGGACTAGCAGGGAACGAGCAGTACTTC. This gives the protein CASSQMAGLAGNEQYF.

The CDR3: CASSLDGYSNQPQHF. CDR3 DNA: TGTGCCAGCAGCTTAGACGGGTATAGCAATCAGCCCCAGCATTTT. The rearrangement uses TRBV7-2 and TRBJ1-5; D gene uncertain. The CDR3 is made up of 15 amino acids. Germline V lookup: CDR1 SGHTA, CDR2 FQGNSA. V was shortened by 1 base and J by 0 bases, with 7 bases between the two germline ends.

In its sample, this clone was seen a few times. The chain couples TRBV29-1 to TRBJ1-1; tentative D call: TRBD1 (6 bases). This CDR3 comprises 13 residues. Trimming removed 6 bases from V and 5 bases from J, with 16 bases in between. Germline CDR1 is SQVTM and CDR2 is ANQGSEA. The CDR3 protein is CSVGLGGWTEAFF. The DNA for the CDR3 is TGCAGCGTGGGACTAGGGGGGTGGACTGAAGCTTTCTTT.

J is TRBJ2-7 and V is TRBV7-9; tentatively, D is TRBD2 (6 bases). This CDR3 is 13 amino acids long. V was shortened by 3 bases and J by 3 bases, with 9 bases between the two germline ends. CDR1 SEHNR and CDR2 FQNEAQ come from the germline V gene (reference sequence). This chain's CDR3 is CASSFGGNYEQYF. The DNA of the CDR3 is TGTGCCAGCAGCTTCGGGGGAAACTACGAGCAGTACTTC.

The V call is TRBV7-9, the J call TRBJ2-1, with TRBD2 matching over 9 bases. Germline V gene sequence: CDR1 SEHNR, CDR2 FQNEAQ (reference sequence). This CDR3 region has 16 residues. V was pared by 0 bases and J by 7 bases, with 7 bases of the junction left unmatched. The CDR3 coding sequence is TGTGCCAGCAGCTTAGCCCTAGCGGGAACGGGTAATGAGCAGTTCTTC. This encodes CASSLALAGTGNEQFF.

This clone was seen only a few times. CDR3 protein: CASSLIGGGQANEQFF. The DNA of the CDR3 is TGTGCCAGCAGCCTGATTGGAGGGGGTCAAGCCAATGAGCAGTTCTTC. The gene calls are TRBV5-4 and TRBJ2-1; D possibly uses TRBD1 or TRBD2 (6 bases each). The germline V gene encodes CDR1 SGHNT and CDR2 YYREEE (reference sequence). The CDR3 covers 16 residues. V lost 4 bases, J lost 6 bases, and 20 bases lay in between.

The rearrangement uses TRBV4-3 and TRBJ2-3, with D perhaps TRBD2 (5 bases). The CDR3 has 11 residues. Trimming removed 6 bases from V and 4 bases from J, with 5 bases in between. Looked up from germline, CDR1 is LGHNA and CDR2 is YSLEER. The CDR3 reads CASREADTQYF. CDR3 bases: TGCGCCAGCAGGGAGGCAGATACGCAGTATTTT.

V gene TRBV7-2 combines with J gene TRBJ2-1; no clear D. In germline, CDR1 is SGHTA, CDR2 FQGNSA. The germline V and J ends were trimmed by 4 bases and 8 bases, with 9 bases remaining between them. The CDR3 runs 12 residues. The CDR3 region is CASSSRYHEQFF. CDR3 bases: TGTGCCAGCAGCTCCAGGTATCATGAGCAGTTCTTC.

This clone was counted a few times. This chain connects TRBV5-5 to TRBJ1-3, with no clear D. Germline loops: CDR1 SGHKS, CDR2 YYEKEE (reference sequence). The CDR3 has 17 amino acids. V was clipped by 0 bases and J by 4 bases, with 17 bases between them. The CDR3 reads CASSLVGSAGAGNTIYF. The CDR3 DNA follows: TGTGCCAGCAGCTTGGTCGGATCAGCGGGAGCAGGAAACACCATATATTTT. The full variable domain, in which reference TRBV5-5 and TRBJ1-3 provide the parts outside the CDR3, is DAGVTQSPTHLIKTRGQQVTLRCSPISGHKSVSWYQQVLGQGPQFIFQYYEKEERGRGNFPDRFSARQFPNYSSELNVNALLLGDSALYLCASSLVGSAGAGNTIYFGEGSWLTVV.

This clone was seen only a few times. The chain is built from TRBV10-3 and TRBJ2-3; 7 bases agree with TRBD2. V lost 7 bases, J lost 2 bases, and 9 bases stayed unmatched. This CDR3 spans 15 amino acids. Germline CDR1 ENHRY, CDR2 SYGVKD. The CDR3: CAINSMSGITDTQYF. As DNA, the CDR3 is TGTGCCATCAATAGTATGAGCGGGATCACAGATACGCAGTATTTT.